These T cell receptor beta chains were read from a single sample in a study of vaccination effects on CD4 cells after COVID-19. These receptors' targets are unknown. Method: immunoSEQ multiplex PCR; TCRdb's copy keeps in-frame clones and lacks some. The top ten clones hold 2.5% to 3.5% of a sample with almost 40,000 clones, roughly 80% of them seen once. Sequenced here: CD4+ T cells from PBMCs cultured without peptide, sampled before COVID-19 vaccination. The receptor source for this set is a human donor who received a COVID-19 vaccine. Both conserved end residues are part of each CDR3. The D gene is left open where the match is weak. Part of the rows lack a size; the others show once, few, many or a class for expanded clones.

TRBJ2-3,NA,TRBV27,NA,CASSIRQPPSTDTQYF,TGTGCCAGCAGTATTCGACAGCCACCTAGCACAGATACGCAGTATTTT
TRBJ2-2,NA,TRBV18,few,CASSPNLNTGELFF,TGTGCCAGCTCACCCAATTTAAACACCGGGGAGCTGTTTTTT
TRBJ1-1,NA,TRBV7-3,NA,CASSLTPGAVEAFF,TGTGCCAGCAGCTTAACCCCGGGGGCAGTTGAAGCTTTCTTT
TRBJ1-1,NA,TRBV5-8,once,CASPENSEAFF,TGTGCCAGCCCAGAAAACTCTGAAGCTTTCTTT
TRBJ1-5,TRBD1,TRBV30,NA,CAWSTRGLSNQPQHF,TGTGCCTGGAGTACAAGGGGGCTTAGCAATCAGCCCCAGCATTTT
TRBJ1-5,NA,TRBV5-6,NA,CASSLVNQPQHF,TGTGCCAGCAGCTTGGTCAATCAGCCCCAGCATTTT
TRBJ1-1,NA,TRBV4-1,NA,CASSQGFRLEGGEAFF,TGCGCCAGCAGCCAAGGCTTCAGGCTCGAGGGGGGTGAAGCTTTCTTT
TRBJ2-4,NA,TRBV18,NA,CASSPQELPRYIQYF,TGTGCCAGCTCACCGCAGGAACTCCCTCGGTACATTCAGTACTTC
TRBJ1-2,NA,TRBV15,NA,CATSRGGAGTGYTF,TGTGCCACCAGCAGGGGTGGGGCAGGGACTGGCTACACCTTC
TRBJ1-5,NA,TRBV2,NA,CASSEARGGNQPQHF,TGTGCCAGCAGTGAAGCGCGGGGTGGCAATCAGCCCCAGCATTTT
TRBJ1-2,TRBD1,TRBV5-6,few,CASSWGTGSYGYTF,TGTGCCAGCAGCTGGGGGACAGGGAGCTATGGCTACACCTTC
TRBJ2-5,NA,TRBV6-1,NA,CASSAYRVPGEETQYF,TGTGCCAGCAGTGCCTACAGGGTGCCTGGAGAGGAGACCCAGTACTTC
TRBJ1-5,TRBD1,TRBV12-5,few,CASGAETGGLGAQHF,TGTGCTAGTGGGGCTGAGACAGGGGGCCTAGGGGCCCAGCATTTT
TRBJ2-3,TRBD1,TRBV18,NA,CASSPLGQGSTDTQYF,TGTGCCAGCTCACCACTAGGACAGGGGAGCACAGATACGCAGTATTTT
TRBJ1-1,NA,TRBV29-1,NA,CSVTDRMGTEAFF,TGCAGCGTTACTGACAGAATGGGCACTGAAGCTTTCTTT
TRBJ1-1,NA,TRBV12-3/TRBV12-4,once,CATYRVEATEAFF,TGTGCCACTTACAGGGTTGAGGCCACTGAAGCTTTCTTT
TRBJ1-2,NA,TRBV18,once,CASSQANYGYTF,TGTGCCAGCTCACAGGCGAACTATGGCTACACCTTC
TRBJ1-1,TRBD1,TRBV5-4,NA,CASSPRPSGTVNTEAFF,TGTGCCAGCAGCCCCCGACCCTCCGGGACAGTGAACACTGAAGCTTTCTTT
TRBJ2-1,TRBD2,TRBV11-2,NA,CASSFFLAGAGNEQFF,TGTGCCAGCAGCTTCTTCCTAGCGGGGGCCGGGAATGAGCAGTTCTTC
TRBJ2-5,NA,TRBV27,NA,CASSDRTIQETQYF,TGTGCCAGCAGTGACAGGACTATTCAAGAGACCCAGTACTTC
TRBJ2-1,NA,TRBV5-1,NA,CASSFRDNYNEQFF,TGCGCCAGCAGCTTTCGGGACAACTACAATGAGCAGTTCTTC
TRBJ2-5,TRBD1,TRBV2,once,CASSDRGQKETQYF,TGTGCCAGCTCTGACAGGGGGCAGAAAGAGACCCAGTACTTC
TRBJ2-5,NA,TRBV12-5,NA,CASGPNREETQYF,TGTGCTAGTGGTCCAAACAGGGAAGAGACCCAGTACTTC
TRBJ1-1,NA,TRBV6-5,few,CASSYSIGMRTFF,TGTGCCAGCAGTTACTCTATTGGCATGAGGACTTTCTTT
TRBJ1-4,NA,TRBV18,NA,CASSSLQGALRGPNEKLFF,TGTGCCAGCTCATCCCTACAGGGTGCTCTTCGAGGGCCTAATGAAAAACTGTTTTTT
TRBJ1-2,NA,TRBV11-2,few,CASSLVAGVNYGYTF,TGTGCCAGCAGCTTAGTCGCGGGGGTCAACTATGGCTACACCTTC
TRBJ2-1,NA,TRBV2,NA,CASSEAGSSYNEQFF,TGTGCCAGCAGTGAAGCAGGGAGCTCCTACAATGAGCAGTTCTTC
TRBJ2-5,NA,TRBV12-3/TRBV12-4,NA,CASSLAETQYF,TGTGCCAGCAGTTTAGCCGAGACCCAGTACTTC
TRBJ2-5,TRBD2,TRBV11-2,NA,CASSLDRSLAGGPRETQYF,TGTGCCAGCAGCTTAGATCGGAGTCTAGCGGGGGGGCCAAGAGAGACCCAGTACTTC
TRBJ1-2,NA,TRBV5-1,few,CASSLSGAYGYTF,TGCGCCAGCAGCTTGTCAGGGGCCTATGGCTACACCTTC
TRBJ1-6,NA,TRBV4-3,NA,CASSQGRYNSPLHF,TGCGCCAGCAGCCAAGGACGGTATAATTCACCCCTCCACTTT
TRBJ2-5,TRBD1,TRBV6-5,once,CASRSTGGRETQYF,TGTGCCAGCAGATCCACAGGGGGCCGAGAGACCCAGTACTTC
TRBJ2-6,NA,TRBV7-9,NA,CASSRGVGANVLTF,TGTGCCAGCAGTCGGGGCGTCGGGGCCAACGTCCTGACTTTC
TRBJ1-2,NA,TRBV10-3,NA,CAISEGQMYYGYTF,TGTGCCATCAGTGAAGGACAGATGTACTATGGCTACACCTTC
TRBJ2-3,NA,TRBV7-6,NA,CASSLNIGSTDTQYF,TGTGCCAGCAGCTTAAATATAGGGAGCACAGATACGCAGTATTTT
TRBJ2-1,NA,TRBV11-2,NA,CASSFTDYNEQFF,TGTGCCAGCAGCTTCACAGATTACAATGAGCAGTTCTTC
TRBJ1-2,TRBD1,TRBV7-2,NA,CASSPDRNGYTF,TGTGCCAGCAGCCCGGACAGGAACGGCTACACCTTC
TRBJ2-3,TRBD2,TRBV6-5,NA,CASSYRGVKTDTQYF,TGTGCCAGCAGTTATCGGGGGGTAAAAACAGATACGCAGTATTTT
TRBJ2-5,TRBD1,TRBV19,NA,CASSTGTGLLQETQYF,TGTGCCAGTAGTACAGGGACAGGACTCCTTCAAGAGACCCAGTACTTC
TRBJ1-2,NA,TRBV15,NA,CATSRDRGGYTF,TGTGCCACCAGCAGAGACAGGGGTGGCTACACCTTC
TRBJ1-5,NA,TRBV28,NA,CASSTHGQPQHF,TGTGCCAGCAGCACACACGGTCAGCCCCAGCATTTT
TRBJ2-5,NA,TRBV5-1,NA,CASSLVDGQETQYF,TGCGCCAGCAGCTTGGTTGACGGACAAGAGACCCAGTACTTC
TRBJ1-5,NA,TRBV7-3,NA,CASSLMGGQPQHF,TGTGCCAGCAGCTTAATGGGGGGACAGCCCCAGCATTTT
TRBJ1-5,NA,TRBV27,NA,CASSLSWGISNQPQHF,TGTGCCAGCAGTTTATCGTGGGGTATTAGCAATCAGCCCCAGCATTTT
TRBJ2-2,NA,TRBV6-5,NA,CASRRTLTGELFF,TGTGCCAGCCGCAGGACACTCACCGGGGAGCTGTTTTTT
TRBJ1-4,NA,TRBV20-1,NA,CSASRPEGSEKLFF,TGCAGTGCTAGTAGGCCCGAGGGGAGTGAAAAACTGTTTTTT
TRBJ2-3,NA,TRBV6-5,NA,CASCGGDTSTDTQYF,TGTGCCAGCTGCGGCGGGGACACTAGCACAGATACGCAGTATTTT
TRBJ2-6,TRBD2,TRBV9,NA,CASSYGGGDSGANVLTF,TGTGCCAGCAGCTATGGGGGGGGTGACTCTGGGGCCAACGTCCTGACTTTC
TRBJ1-4,NA,TRBV19,NA,CASSANPYEKLFF,TGTGCCAGTAGTGCAAACCCATATGAAAAACTGTTTTTT
TRBJ1-2,NA,TRBV9,NA,CASSQITGYGGYTF,TGTGCCAGCAGCCAAATCACAGGGTATGGCGGCTACACCTTC
TRBJ1-6,NA,TRBV5-1,few,CASAVDYNSPLHF,TGCGCCAGCGCGGTCGACTATAATTCACCCCTCCACTTT
TRBJ1-4,NA,TRBV27,NA,CASSRRATNEKLFF,TGTGCCAGCAGCAGACGAGCAACTAATGAAAAACTGTTTTTT
TRBJ1-5,NA,TRBV6-1,NA,CASSEAGRNQPQHF,TGTGCCAGCAGTGAAGCTGGCAGAAATCAGCCCCAGCATTTT
TRBJ2-3,TRBD1,TRBV24-1,few,CATSASGTAVTDTQYF,TGTGCCACCAGTGCTTCTGGGACAGCAGTCACAGATACGCAGTATTTT
TRBJ1-2,TRBD1,TRBV5-1,once,CASSLGTGDGYTF,TGCGCCAGCAGCTTGGGGACAGGGGATGGCTACACCTTC